The T cell receptor beta chain under discussion was sequenced for a study of vaccination effects on CD4 cells after COVID-19. Study-wide background: It was a median of 72 days after the second dose that post-vaccine samples were obtained.

The study's findings and limits: The study found marked clonal contraction of infection- and vaccine-induced clones late after vaccination.

Libraries were prepared by immunoSEQ multiplex PCR; TCRdb keeps only in-frame clonotypes and omits some of them. Of about 14,000 clones in the sample, around three quarters were seen once. Antigen-specific CD4+ T cells were expanded with viral peptide pools in the ViraFEST assay before sequencing. Following culture for 9 to 11 days, CD4+ T cells were isolated. SARS-CoV-2 infected the person between March and December 2020, as confirmed by PCR. Each person got two doses of an mRNA SARS-CoV-2 vaccine, BNT162b2 or mRNA-1273. Peptides at around 10 ug/ml and IL-2 at about 10 IU/ml were added to more than 1.5 million PBMC per well. Half of the medium was exchanged for IL-2 medium on both days 3 and 7. J gave up 0 bases and V 6 bases, and 8 bases lay outside the gene matches. This CDR3 is 17 amino acids long. Germline assignment: CDR1 SGHDN and CDR2 FVKESK. In the case of this clone: Its cognate antigen is unknown.

The source was CD4+ T cells from PBMCs cultured with SARS-CoV-2 spike peptides, collected after COVID-19 vaccination. This TCR was sampled from a human donor who had a prior SARS-CoV-2 infection. J is TRBJ2-3 and V is TRBV14; 11 nucleotides align to TRBD2. Here the CDR3 reads CASRGTSGTASTDTQYF. The CDR3 nucleotides read TGTGCCAGCAGAGGGACTAGCGGAACTGCTAGCACAGATACGCAGTATTTT.